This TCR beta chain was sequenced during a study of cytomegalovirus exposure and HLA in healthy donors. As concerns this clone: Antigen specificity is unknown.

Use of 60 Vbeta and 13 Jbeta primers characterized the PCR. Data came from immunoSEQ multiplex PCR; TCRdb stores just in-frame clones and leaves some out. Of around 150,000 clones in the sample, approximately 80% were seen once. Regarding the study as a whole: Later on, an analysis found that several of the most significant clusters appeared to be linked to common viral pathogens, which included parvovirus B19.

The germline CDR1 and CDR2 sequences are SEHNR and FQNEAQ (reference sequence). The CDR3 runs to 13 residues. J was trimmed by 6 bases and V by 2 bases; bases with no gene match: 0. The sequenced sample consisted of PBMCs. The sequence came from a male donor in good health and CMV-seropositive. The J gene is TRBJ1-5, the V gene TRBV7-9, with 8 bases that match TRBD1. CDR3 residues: CASSLTGGQPQHF. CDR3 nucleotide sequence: TGTGCCAGCAGCTTAACAGGGGGTCAGCCCCAGCATTTT.